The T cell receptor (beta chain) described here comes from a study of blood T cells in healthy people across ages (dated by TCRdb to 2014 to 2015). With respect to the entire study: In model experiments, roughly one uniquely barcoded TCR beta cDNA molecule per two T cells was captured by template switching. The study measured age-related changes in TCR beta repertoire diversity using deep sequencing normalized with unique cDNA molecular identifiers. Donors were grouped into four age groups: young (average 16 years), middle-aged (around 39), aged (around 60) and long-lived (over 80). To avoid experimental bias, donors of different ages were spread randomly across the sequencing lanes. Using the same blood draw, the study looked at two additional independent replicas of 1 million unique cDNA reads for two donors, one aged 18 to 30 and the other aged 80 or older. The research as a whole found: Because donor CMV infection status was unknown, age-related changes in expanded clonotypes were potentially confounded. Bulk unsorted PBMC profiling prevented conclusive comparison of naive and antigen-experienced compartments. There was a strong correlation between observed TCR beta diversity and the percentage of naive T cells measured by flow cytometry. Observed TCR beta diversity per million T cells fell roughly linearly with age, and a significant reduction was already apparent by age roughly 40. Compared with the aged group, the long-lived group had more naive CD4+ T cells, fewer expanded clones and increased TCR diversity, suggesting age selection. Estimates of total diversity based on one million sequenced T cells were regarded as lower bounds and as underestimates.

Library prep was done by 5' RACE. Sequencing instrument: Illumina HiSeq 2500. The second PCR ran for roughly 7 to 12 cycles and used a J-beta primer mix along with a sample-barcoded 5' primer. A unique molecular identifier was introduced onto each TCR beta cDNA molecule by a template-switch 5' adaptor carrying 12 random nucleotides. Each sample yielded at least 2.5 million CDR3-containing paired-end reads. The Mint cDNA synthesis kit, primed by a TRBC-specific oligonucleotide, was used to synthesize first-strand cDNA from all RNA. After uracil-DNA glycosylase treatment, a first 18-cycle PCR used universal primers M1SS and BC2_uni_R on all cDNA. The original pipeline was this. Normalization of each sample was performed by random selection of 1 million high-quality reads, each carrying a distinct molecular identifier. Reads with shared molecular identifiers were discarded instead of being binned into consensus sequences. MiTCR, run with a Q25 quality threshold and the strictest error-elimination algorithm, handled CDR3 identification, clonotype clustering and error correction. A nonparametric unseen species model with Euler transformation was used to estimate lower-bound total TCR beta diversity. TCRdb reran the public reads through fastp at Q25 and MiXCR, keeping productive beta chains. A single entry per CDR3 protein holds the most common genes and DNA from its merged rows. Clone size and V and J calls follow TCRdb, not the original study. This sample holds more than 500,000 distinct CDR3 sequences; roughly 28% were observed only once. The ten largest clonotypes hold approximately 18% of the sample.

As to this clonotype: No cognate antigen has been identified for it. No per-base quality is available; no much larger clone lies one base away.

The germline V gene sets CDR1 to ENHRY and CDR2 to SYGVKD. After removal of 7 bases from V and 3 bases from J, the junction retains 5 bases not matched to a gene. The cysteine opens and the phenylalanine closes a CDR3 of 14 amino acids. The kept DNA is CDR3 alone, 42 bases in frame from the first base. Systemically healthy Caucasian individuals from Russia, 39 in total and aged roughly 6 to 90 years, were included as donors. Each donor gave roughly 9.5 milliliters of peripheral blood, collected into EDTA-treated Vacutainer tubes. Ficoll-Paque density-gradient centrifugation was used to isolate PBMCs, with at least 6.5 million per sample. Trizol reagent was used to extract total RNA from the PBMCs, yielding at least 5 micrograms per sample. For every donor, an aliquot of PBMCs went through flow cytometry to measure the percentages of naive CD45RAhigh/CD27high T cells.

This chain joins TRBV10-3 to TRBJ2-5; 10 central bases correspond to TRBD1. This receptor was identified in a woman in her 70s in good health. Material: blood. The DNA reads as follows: TGTGCCATCAACAGAGGGACAGGGGAAGAGACCCAGTACTTC. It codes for CAINRGTGEETQYF.